Listed below are T cell receptor beta chains from one sample, sequenced in a study of CD8+CD57+ T cells in acquired aplastic anemia. TCRdb processed the reads anew with MiXCR; each CDR3 protein has one entry. Of around 200,000 distinct CDR3 sequences in the sample, over 60% were seen once. The source material was sorted CD4+, CD8+, or CD8+CD57+ T cells (not recorded which) from PBMCs. These receptors came from a human donor in good health. CDR3s include the opening cysteine and the closing phenylalanine or tryptophan. The order of the fields is J gene, V gene, clone size, D gene, CDR3 protein, CDR3 DNA. A D gene is named only where the DNA matches it firmly. Clone size is stated in some rows and not others, as once, few, many or a class when expanded.

>TRBJ2-2|TRBV2|many|NA
CASSAAPFSGELFF
TGTGCCAGCAGTGCCGCCCCGTTCAGCGGGGAGCTGTTTTTT
>TRBJ2-2|TRBV20-1|NA|TRBD2
CSALRRGGGELFF
TGCAGTGCACTAAGGCGGGGGGGCGGGGAGCTGTTTTTT
>TRBJ1-5|TRBV19|NA|NA
CAWSDGQPQHF
TGTGCCTGGAGTGATGGTCAGCCCCAGCATTTT
>TRBJ1-1|TRBV19|NA|TRBD1
CASNSDRGLTEAFF
TGTGCCAGTAACTCGGACAGGGGGCTTACTGAAGCTTTCTTT
>TRBJ2-7|TRBV7-9|few|NA
CASSLEWGPDEQYF
TGTGCCAGCAGCTTAGAGTGGGGGCCCGACGAGCAGTACTTC
>TRBJ2-4|TRBV25-1|NA|TRBD1
CASSGTGAGNIQYF
TGTGCCAGCAGCGGGACAGGGGCAGGAAACATTCAGTACTTC
>TRBJ1-4|TRBV2|NA|TRBD1
CASSRDRQEKLFF
TGTGCCAGCAGCCGGGACAGACAGGAAAAACTGTTTTTT
>TRBJ2-7|TRBV7-9|NA|TRBD1
CASSLVYRGKYEQYF
TGTGCCAGCAGCTTAGTCTACAGGGGGAAGTACGAGCAGTACTTC
>TRBJ2-1|TRBV10-3|NA|TRBD2
CAIEGGGAYNEQFF
TGTGCCATCGAAGGCGGGGGAGCCTACAATGAGCAGTTCTTC
>TRBJ1-6|TRBV6-5|NA|TRBD1
CASRSATGNSPLHF
TGTGCCAGCAGGTCCGCGACAGGGAATTCACCCCTCCACTTT
>TRBJ1-6|TRBV2|once|TRBD1
CASRVDRVENSPLHF
TGTGCCAGCAGGGTTGACAGGGTCGAGAATTCACCCCTCCACTTT
>TRBJ2-5|TRBV12-3/TRBV12-4|NA|TRBD2
CASSHREGQYF
TGTGCCAGCAGTCACCGGGAGGGTCAGTACTTC
>TRBJ1-1|TRBV29-1|NA|NA
CSVPGAEAFF
TGCAGCGTACCCGGGGCTGAAGCTTTCTTT
>TRBJ2-1|TRBV28|many|NA
CASSLISTEQFF
TGTGCCAGCAGTTTAATAAGCACTGAGCAGTTCTTC
>TRBJ2-2|TRBV5-1|few|TRBD1
CASSFGQGAAGELFF
TGCGCCAGCAGCTTCGGACAGGGGGCGGCCGGGGAGCTGTTTTTT
>TRBJ1-1|TRBV19|NA|TRBD1
CASRRQGQDTGAFF
TGTGCCAGTAGGCGACAGGGTCAGGACACTGGAGCTTTCTTT
>TRBJ2-7|TRBV19|NA|NA
CASKEAGEYEQYF
TGTGCCAGTAAGGAGGCAGGGGAATACGAGCAGTACTTC
>TRBJ1-3|TRBV14|NA|NA
CASSHRNTIYF
TGTGCCAGCAGCCACAGGAACACCATATATTTT
>TRBJ1-2|TRBV10-1|NA|TRBD1
CAISETKKTGVYGYTF
TGTGCCATCAGTGAGACAAAAAAGACAGGGGTGTATGGCTACACCTTC
>TRBJ2-1|TRBV7-9|many|TRBD2
CASSSLAGGGWEQFF
TGTGCCAGCAGCTCACTAGCGGGGGGGGGTTGGGAGCAGTTCTTC
>TRBJ2-5|TRBV14|NA|NA
CASSELGLNQETQYF
TGCGCCAGCAGTGAGTTGGGGCTGAACCAAGAGACCCAGTACTTC
>TRBJ2-5|TRBV5-6|NA|NA
CASQGAETQYF
TGTGCCAGCCAAGGGGCAGAGACCCAGTACTTC
>TRBJ1-6|TRBV9|NA|NA
CASSVFSVDSPLHF
TGTGCCAGCAGCGTATTTAGCGTCGATTCACCCCTCCACTTT
>TRBJ2-7|TRBV28|NA|TRBD1
CASSPPPGDRATYEQYF
TGTGCCAGCAGCCCTCCGCCCGGGGACAGGGCAACCTACGAGCAGTACTTC
>TRBJ2-1|TRBV7-9|NA|TRBD1
CASSSTDRASRSEQFF
TGTGCCAGCAGCTCGACGGACAGGGCGTCGAGAAGTGAGCAGTTCTTC
>TRBJ2-7|TRBV5-8|once|TRBD1
CASSIGQGLGEQYF
TGTGCCAGCAGCATTGGACAGGGGCTCGGTGAGCAGTACTTC